The sequence of this TCR beta chain was determined in a study of blood T cell repertoires in COVID-19. TCRdb's table, derived via immunoSEQ multiplex PCR, lists solely in-frame clones and lacks some. The table includes hundreds of thousands of clones, 70% to 85% detected once. The CDR3 covers 14 residues. Trimming took 1 base from V and 6 from J, leaving 7 bases between them. Germline CDR1 is SGHDN and CDR2 is FVKESK. The chain joins TRBV14 to TRBJ1-6, with a possible D match to TRBD1 (5 bases). The TCR was taken from an older woman who had recovered from COVID-19. Sequencing input: PBMCs or T cells enriched from blood (not recorded which). This CDR3 reads CASSQVQGNSPLHF. DNA of the CDR3: TGTGCCAGCAGCCAAGTTCAGGGTAATTCACCCCTCCACTTT.